This T cell receptor beta chain comes out of a study of blood T cell repertoires in COVID-19 (dated by TCRdb to about 2020). The study in broad terms: The collaborator samples originated in the United States, Italy and Spain and spanned the acute and convalescent phases of COVID-19. The prospective study material was composed of cDNA or gDNA derived from T cells, B-cell-depleted T cells, or PBMCs. Deeply sampled blood TCRbeta repertoires from subjects exposed to, actively infected with, or recovered from COVID-19 were included in the dataset. The repertoires were made available in a free public database intended to serve as a resource for research on the immune response to SARS-CoV-2. The samples were drawn from two sources: the first 160 participants of the ongoing ImmuneRACE study, and fewer than 1,500 subjects contributed by 6 global collaborators. Sample metadata almost always included a de-identified subject ID, COVID-19 status, age in years and sex. HLA class I and class II types, where available, came from metadata supplied by the sample provider rather than from assay-based typing.

Remarks on this clone: What antigen it recognizes has not been identified. Base qualities are not at hand, and no much larger clone is one base apart.

On the study overall, not on this receptor specifically: The quantity of clinical and demographic metadata differed by source and by participant and was supplied without curation.

The immunoSEQ Assay, a bias-controlled multiplex PCR, was used to amplify TCRbeta CDR3 regions from genomic DNA. As for how the authors treated the data: The number of nucleated cells in each sample was estimated from the amplification of reference gene primers within the assay. Sequence reads were collapsed and filtered to measure the absolute abundance of every unique TCRbeta CDR3 rearrangement. Productive Simpson clonality was computed per sample as the square root of Simpson's diversity index over productive rearrangements. Imported from immuneACCESS, the table was reduced by TCRdb to in-frame sequences with V and J called. These copies leave out some clones; in studies compared against another copy, an unresolved V gene accounts for under half, and the cause of the remainder is not known. D and trimming were read from the DNA, whereas the V and J calls and clone size are those reported in that table. This sample gives under 250,000 clones in total; 84% of them show up just once. The top ten clonotypes cover roughly 5% of the sample.

A second Seattle source provided samples from volunteer blood donors who had recovered from COVID-19. Collaborating institutions collected whole blood in K2EDTA tubes following their own protocols. For TCRbeta analysis, collaborator samples were shipped as frozen whole blood, as isolated PBMCs, or as DNA extracted from either sample type. Sequenced sample: peripheral blood. The clonotype was recovered from a woman aged 60-70 years who had recovered from COVID-19.

The DNA sequence follows: TGTGCCAGCAGCCTGCAAGTTCCCGCGCGGACAGATACGCAGTATTTT. Its coded protein is CASSLQVPARTDTQYF. Rearrangement joined TRBV5-4 to TRBJ2-3, with the D gene not confidently named. Via the germline V gene (reference sequence), CDR1 is SGHNT and CDR2 YYREEE. V drops 4 bases and J drops 3 bases, leaving 18 bases in between. Taken from cysteine to phenylalanine, the CDR3 has 16 residues. Here the CDR3 DNA is all that survives: 48 bases in frame from base 1.